The present T cell receptor beta chain was sequenced within a study of cytomegalovirus exposure and HLA in healthy donors. As for the study in general: There were approximately 400 genotyped donors. Of these, 75% to 85% fell in the genetic ancestry cluster associated with self-reported Caucasian donors. Study-level results: An observed cluster of highly shared sequence variants was recorded as a likely sequencing artifact. Presence/absence analyses rested on an assumption that sequencing depth was roughly uniform across donors.

Details on this clone: Its antigen is currently unknown.

The PCR employed 60 Vbeta primers together with 13 Jbeta primers. The repertoire was sequenced with immunoSEQ multiplex PCR; TCRdb's copy has only in-frame clones and lacks some. The data contain 110,000 to 150,000 clones, around 75% of them seen just once; the ten biggest clones take up 1.5% to 2%. The length of the CDR3 is 15 residues. V was clipped by 3 bases and J by 2 bases; unmatched bases: 6. CDR1 and CDR2 from the germline V gene are SGDLS and YYNGEE. The sequence derives from a woman in her forties in good health and CMV-seronegative. Material: PBMCs. The rearrangement links TRBV9 to TRBJ2-7; 9 bases agree with TRBD2. CDR3 sequence: CASSGDSGGTYEQYF. CDR3 bases: TGTGCCAGCAGCGGAGACAGCGGGGGGACCTACGAGCAGTACTTC.